One sample yielded the 5 T cell receptor beta chains listed below, sequenced in a study of tumor and adjacent non-tumor tissue in lung cancer. A modified ARM-PCR protocol with three rounds of nested PCR amplified TCRbeta. TCRdb re-called the multiplex PCR reads with MiXCR, one entry per CDR3 protein. The repertoire holds tens of thousands of distinct CDR3 sequences, with 76% as singletons. This sample's RNA came from whole unsorted tissue. Distant lung tissue was collected more than 3 cm away from the tumor edge. The specimen was distant non-tumor lung tissue. The receptors were gathered from a man between 65 and 79 years old with non-small cell lung cancer.

On this clonotype: One end of the junction varies from germline; a read error may be responsible. J is TRBJ2-1 and V is TRBV10-3; D unresolved. CDR3 size: 15 residues. Germline assignment: CDR1 ENHRY and CDR2 SYGVKD. The CDR3 here is CAFSEKGSSYNEQFF. For the CDR3, the DNA is TGTGCCTTCAGTGAAAAGGGCAGCTCCTACAATGAGCAGTTCTTC.

A remark on this clonotype: This CDR3 fails to terminate in the conserved phenylalanine or tryptophan, so it likely reflects a read error. V and J are TRBV12-3 or TRBV12-4 and TRBJ2-2, with D unclear. The CDR3 totals 15 residues. CDR3 sequence: CTNSSQHGNAGELFL. CDR3 sequence (DNA): TGTACCAACAGTTCCCAACATGGGAACGCCGGGGAGCTGTTTCTT.

This clonotype showed up just once. The final CDR3 position lacks the conserved phenylalanine or tryptophan, pointing to a likely read error. This sequence joins TRBV6-2 or TRBV6-3 and TRBJ2-3; maybe TRBD2 (6 bases). With 10 bases removed from V and 7 bases from J, the gap between germline ends came to 18 bases. Germline loops: CDR1 MNHEY, CDR2 SVGEGT. This CDR3 is built from 13 residues. CDR3 sequence: CANSGHMGNTQYL. The CDR3 DNA reads TGTGCCAACAGCGGGCACATGGGGAATACGCAGTATCTT.

On this clonotype itself: At one of its ends the junction is not consistent with the germline gene, which may arise from a read error. This sequence joins TRBV28 and TRBJ2-3; D unclear. The germline V gene has CDR1 MDHEN and CDR2 SYDVKM. This CDR3 has 14 residues. CDR3 loop: CASSFLADTDTQYF. CDR3 coding DNA: TGTGCCAGCAGTTTTTTAGCTGACACAGATACACAGTATTTT.

As concerns this clonotype: An end of the junction differs from the germline gene, which may be a read error. This chain uses TRBV6-5 with TRBJ2-6; D might be TRBD2 (7 bases). The CDR3 covers 17 residues. From germline, CDR1 is MNHEY and CDR2 SVGAGI. Written as DNA, the CDR3 is TGTGCCAGCAGTTCCGGGACGGGGGGCTTTGGGGCCAACTTCCTGACTTTC. This translates into CASSSGTGGFGANFLTF.